The T cell receptor (beta chain) under discussion was sequenced for a study of shared clonotypes between healthy human individuals. As to this clone: Antigen specificity is unknown.

Naive CD8 cells comprised CD45RO-negative, CCR7-positively selected cells, excluding terminally differentiated effector memory CD45RA+ cells. Study-level findings and limits: Sampling included only blood; tissue repertoires likely differ. Richness estimates generally favored naive over memory subsets.

Libraries were prepared by immunoSEQ multiplex PCR; TCRdb keeps only in-frame clonotypes and omits some of them. In the table there are hundreds of thousands of clones, roughly 95% of which are singletons. V shed 0 bases and J 0 bases; nucleotides not matched to a gene: 7. The germline V gene has CDR1 LNHNV and CDR2 YYDKDF (reference sequence). The CDR3 sequence is 17 residues long. The chain combines TRBV15 with TRBJ1-2; TRBD1 aligns across 7 bases. Sample: naive CD8+ T cells sorted from blood. The receptor was derived from a woman between 25 and 40 years old in good health. CDR3 sequence (DNA): TGTGCCACCAGCAGAGAATGGACAGGAGATCCTAACTATGGCTACACCTTC. Its translation: CATSREWTGDPNYGYTF.